The rows below give T cell receptor beta chains drawn from one sample of a study of blood T cell repertoires in COVID-19. Here immunoSEQ multiplex PCR was the method, and the copy in TCRdb shows in-frame clones only, minus some. Here the sample spans approximately 150,000 clones, about 80% being singletons. Sequencing was performed on peripheral blood. The source of these receptors is an older man with active or convalescent COVID-19. CDR3s include the opening cysteine and the closing phenylalanine or tryptophan. A D gene is named only where the DNA matches it firmly. Size tells how often a clone was seen (once, few, many) or the class of an expanded clone, and some rows leave it out.

V gene,clone size,J gene,D gene,CDR3 protein,CDR3 DNA
TRBV20-1,-,TRBJ1-1,-,CSAADLAEAFF,TGCAGTGCTGCGGACTTGGCTGAAGCTTTCTTT
TRBV3-1/TRBV3-2,once,TRBJ1-2,-,CASSHRQGRHLRYGYTF,TGTGCCAGCAGCCATCGGCAGGGGCGCCACCTCCGCTATGGCTACACCTTC
TRBV7-2,-,TRBJ2-3,-,CASSLEASDTQYF,TGTGCCAGCAGCTTAGAAGCGTCAGATACGCAGTATTTT
TRBV5-6,-,TRBJ2-2,-,CASSPSTGFTGELFF,TGTGCCAGCAGCCCGTCGACAGGTTTCACCGGGGAGCTGTTTTTT
TRBV25-1,few,TRBJ2-3,-,CASSESSGTDTQYF,TGTGCCAGCAGTGAATCAAGCGGCACAGATACGCAGTATTTT
TRBV4-3,-,TRBJ2-4,-,CASSQDRSSYIQYF,TGCGCCAGCAGCCAAGATCGTAGTTCTTACATTCAGTACTTC
TRBV20-1,-,TRBJ1-1,-,CSASHQGSPRSTEAFF,TGCAGTGCTAGTCACCAGGGGAGCCCCCGTAGCACTGAAGCTTTCTTT
TRBV6-4,-,TRBJ1-1,TRBD1,CASSPGQGRGYTEAFF,TGTGCCAGCAGTCCCGGACAGGGTCGGGGGTACACTGAAGCTTTCTTT
TRBV20-1,-,TRBJ2-1,-,CSASSRFSYNEQFF,TGCAGTGCTAGTAGCAGGTTCTCCTACAATGAGCAGTTCTTC
TRBV13,few,TRBJ1-1,TRBD1,CASSLSTGGGDTEAFF,TGTGCCAGCAGCTTATCCACAGGGGGCGGTGACACTGAAGCTTTCTTT
TRBV19,once,TRBJ1-5,-,CASSPEAAKGNQPQHF,TGTGCCAGTAGTCCCGAGGCGGCGAAAGGCAATCAGCCCCAGCATTTT
TRBV6-2/TRBV6-3,-,TRBJ1-2,-,CASSYSSGIVGYTF,TGTGCCAGCAGTTACTCGTCCGGGATTGTTGGCTACACCTTC
TRBV27,-,TRBJ2-1,TRBD2,CASSAGTSGRGYNEQFF,TGTGCCAGCAGTGCCGGGACTAGCGGGAGGGGATACAATGAGCAGTTCTTC
TRBV2,-,TRBJ2-4,-,CASTTGGAKNIQYF,TGTGCCAGTACTACGGGGGGCGCCAAAAACATTCAGTACTTC
TRBV10-3,few,TRBJ1-2,-,CAISERGTYGYTF,TGTGCCATCAGTGAAAGGGGCACCTATGGCTACACCTTC
TRBV5-1,-,TRBJ2-1,-,CASSLQGSYNEQFF,TGCGCCAGCAGCTTACAGGGCTCCTACAATGAGCAGTTCTTC
TRBV5-6,-,TRBJ2-2,-,CASSFDRIARELFF,TGTGCCAGCAGCTTTGACAGGATCGCTCGGGAGCTGTTTTTT
TRBV10-2,-,TRBJ2-2,-,CATRQGGLAGELFF,TGCGCCACACGACAGGGAGGTTTGGCCGGGGAGCTGTTTTTT
TRBV7-2,-,TRBJ1-2,TRBD1,CASSLFGDRADGYTF,TGTGCCAGCAGCTTATTTGGGGACAGGGCTGACGGCTACACCTTC
TRBV10-2,-,TRBJ1-6,TRBD1,CASRGQGYNSPLHF,TGCGCCAGCAGGGGACAGGGTTATAATTCACCCCTCCACTTT
TRBV18,few,TRBJ1-1,-,CASSRSRTNTEAFF,TGTGCCAGCTCCCGGAGCCGCACCAACACTGAAGCTTTCTTT
TRBV27,once,TRBJ2-5,TRBD1,CASSSGQGEETQYF,TGTGCCAGCAGCTCGGGACAGGGTGAAGAGACCCAGTACTTC
TRBV7-2,-,TRBJ2-7,-,CASSLETGPYEQYF,TGTGCCAGCAGCTTAGAAACAGGCCCCTACGAGCAGTACTTC
TRBV19,-,TRBJ1-4,-,CASSQMRTATNEKLFF,TGTGCCAGTAGTCAAATGAGGACAGCAACTAATGAAAAACTGTTTTTT
TRBV18,-,TRBJ1-1,-,CASSPGANTEAFF,TGTGCCAGCTCACCAGGGGCGAACACTGAAGCTTTCTTT
TRBV7-2,once,TRBJ1-2,-,CASSLNSRVRGYTF,TGTGCCAGCAGCCTAAACTCCAGGGTACGGGGCTACACCTTC
TRBV5-8,-,TRBJ2-7,TRBD1,CASSPDRHYEQYF,TGTGCCAGCAGCCCGGACAGGCACTACGAGCAGTACTTC
TRBV28,-,TRBJ2-1,-,CASSLGGAGSYNEQFF,TGTGCCAGCAGTTTAGGGGGGGCCGGGTCCTACAATGAGCAGTTCTTC
TRBV7-3,-,TRBJ2-2,TRBD2,CASSLEAGWDTGELFF,TGTGCCAGCAGCCTCGAAGCGGGATGGGACACCGGGGAGCTGTTTTTT
TRBV7-2,-,TRBJ2-7,-,CASSLGQQAHEQYF,TGTGCCAGCAGCTTAGGGCAGCAGGCCCACGAGCAGTACTTC
TRBV19,-,TRBJ1-2,-,CASTKGFNYGYTF,TGTGCCAGTACCAAGGGGTTTAACTATGGCTACACCTTC
TRBV15,few,TRBJ2-1,-,CATNQRAGGSDEQFF,TGTGCCACCAACCAGCGGGCAGGGGGTTCGGATGAGCAGTTCTTC
TRBV9,-,TRBJ1-4,TRBD1,CASSPEGQGVKKLFF,TGTGCCAGCAGCCCCGAGGGACAGGGTGTTAAAAAACTGTTTTTT
TRBV14,few,TRBJ1-2,-,CASSQSFSHGMNYGYTF,TGTGCCAGCAGCCAAAGCTTTTCTCACGGGATGAACTATGGCTACACCTTC
TRBV19,-,TRBJ1-1,-,CASKRRGQGPNTEAFF,TGTGCCAGTAAGCGGAGGGGTCAGGGACCGAACACTGAAGCTTTCTTT
TRBV7-2,-,TRBJ2-3,-,CASSLRGGDTQYF,TGTGCCAGCAGCTTAAGGGGGGGGGATACGCAGTATTTT
TRBV12-5,-,TRBJ2-7,-,CASGWGWGQDPSYEQYF,TGTGCTAGTGGTTGGGGATGGGGGCAGGACCCTTCCTACGAGCAGTACTTC
TRBV19,-,TRBJ2-2,-,CASSIGHTGELFF,TGTGCCAGTAGTATAGGTCATACCGGGGAGCTGTTTTTT
TRBV15,-,TRBJ1-1,TRBD1,CATSRGDRGRDTEAFF,TGTGCCACCAGCAGAGGGGACAGGGGGCGTGACACTGAAGCTTTCTTT
TRBV18,-,TRBJ2-1,TRBD2,CASSPKPGLAGGLSYNEQFF,TGTGCCAGCTCACCGAAACCGGGACTAGCGGGAGGGCTCTCCTACAATGAGCAGTTCTTC
TRBV24-1,-,TRBJ2-7,-,CATSTRGEQYF,TGTGCCACCTCGACCCGGGGCGAGCAGTACTTC
TRBV30,-,TRBJ1-2,-,CAWSTDRSYGYTF,TGTGCCTGGAGTACCGACAGATCCTATGGCTACACCTTC
TRBV6-5,-,TRBJ1-2,-,CASRNSRGYTF,TGTGCCAGCAGAAACAGTAGGGGCTACACCTTC